The 28 T cell receptor beta chains reported below all come from one sample, sequenced in a study of control samples from healthy donors and cancer patients. Profiling relied on immunoSEQ multiplex PCR, and the TCRdb table lists in-frame clones only, not all of them. The table shows 65,000 to 90,000 clones, with around 87% occurring only once. Material for sequencing was blood. The receptors originated from a man between 45 and 60 years old in good health.

The CDR3 loop is CATRLPGLRNEQFF. The DNA of the CDR3 is TGTGCCACCAGGCTTCCGGGACTTCGCAATGAGCAGTTCTTC. The genes are TRBV15 and TRBJ2-1; TRBD2 might be the D (6 bases). Germline V gene data show CDR1 as LNHNV and CDR2 as YYDKDF (reference sequence). The CDR3 totals 14 residues. V was clipped by 6 bases and J by 6 bases, with 15 bases between them.

The J gene is TRBJ2-5, the V gene TRBV30; 7 bases map to TRBD2. The germline CDR1 and CDR2 sequences are GTSNPN and SVGIG (reference sequence). After removal of 5 bases from V and 1 base from J, the junction contained 4 bases not matched to a gene. The CDR3 runs to 13 residues. This chain's CDR3 is CAWSSGGQETQYF. For the CDR3, the DNA is TGTGCCTGGTCGTCGGGGGGCCAAGAGACCCAGTACTTC.

The V call is TRBV11-3, the J call TRBJ2-7, with no clear D. The ends were cut back, 0 bases at V and 3 bases at J, with 3 bases in the middle. The CDR3 contains 12 residues. Germline V CDR1 and CDR2: SGHNT, YENEEA. The CDR3 is CASSLEGYEQYF. In DNA form, the CDR3 reads TGTGCCAGCAGCTTAGAAGGCTACGAGCAGTACTTC.

This chain joins TRBV5-1 and TRBJ1-1, with 9 bases that match TRBD1. In germline, CDR1 is SGHRS, CDR2 YFSETQ. V was clipped by 5 bases and J by 8 bases; unmatched bases: 10. The CDR3 covers 14 residues. The CDR3 sequence is CASSYEQGAGEAFF. CDR3 in DNA: TGCGCCAGCAGTTACGAACAGGGGGCGGGCGAAGCTTTCTTT.

The genes are TRBV6-6 and TRBJ2-1, with a weak D call TRBD1 (6 bases). V lost 6 bases and J 7 bases, leaving 13 bases between the germline ends. The CDR3 sequence is 13 residues long. Germline V gene data show CDR1 as MNHNY and CDR2 as SVGAGI (reference sequence). DNA of the CDR3: TGTGCCAGCAGACTATCACAGGGAAATGAGCAGTTCTTC. Its protein is CASRLSQGNEQFF.

There are a few counts of this clone. This chain links TRBV7-2 with TRBJ2-3; D is perhaps TRBD1 (6 bases). V was shortened by 7 bases and J by 4 bases, with 15 bases between the two germline ends. The V gene's germline CDR1 is SGHTA and CDR2 FQGNSA. The CDR3 covers 14 residues. For the CDR3, the DNA is TGTGCCAGCAAGTCAAAGGGGGTCGCAGATACGCAGTATTTT. It encodes CASKSKGVADTQYF. The whole variable domain, filled in from reference TRBV7-2 and TRBJ2-3, reads GAGVSQSPSNKVTEKGKDVELRCDPISGHTALYWYRQSLGQGLEFLIYFQGNSAPDKSGLPSDRFSAERTGGSVSTLTIQRTQQEDSAVYLCASKSKGVADTQYFGPGTRLTVL.

Only one count was recorded for this clone. CDR3 nucleotides: TGTGCCAGCAGTGAATTTAGCAATCAGCCCCAGCATTTT. Translation gives CASSEFSNQPQHF. This chain uses TRBV6-1 with TRBJ1-5, with no clear D. CDR1 and CDR2 (germline): MNHNS, SASEGT. The CDR3 is 13 amino acids. With 2 bases removed from V and 0 bases from J, the gap between germline ends came to 2 bases.

The chain uses TRBV5-4 and TRBJ1-2; 10 bases line up with TRBD1. V was pared by 5 bases and J by 4 bases, with 2 bases of the junction left unmatched. The CDR3 has 13 amino acids. Germline-derived CDR1 and CDR2 are SGHNT and YYREEE (reference sequence). The CDR3 protein is CASRTGGTYGYTF. CDR3 DNA: TGTGCCAGCAGGACAGGGGGCACCTATGGCTACACCTTC.

The chain recombines TRBV7-2 with TRBJ2-1; 13 bases match TRBD2. The CDR3 sequence is 15 residues long. Per germline, CDR1 SGHTA and CDR2 FQGNSA. V dropped 5 bases and J dropped 9; count of bases not matched to a gene: 7. The DNA for the CDR3 is TGTGCCAGCAGCCTGATGACTAGCGGGAGGACTGAGCAGTTCTTC. Its translation is CASSLMTSGRTEQFF.

The chain combines TRBV27 with TRBJ1-3, with D unclear. The CDR3 extends over 13 amino acids. The ends were cut back, 8 bases at V and 0 bases at J, with 8 bases in the middle. CDR1 MNHEY and CDR2 SMNVEV come from the germline V gene (reference sequence). In DNA form, the CDR3 reads TGTGCCAGCCGTCCCAACTCTGGAAACACCATATATTTT. This sequence encodes CASRPNSGNTIYF.

J is TRBJ1-4 and V is TRBV25-1; TRBD1 matches at 10 bases. The ends lost 5 bases at V and 2 bases at J; junction bases unmatched: 5. The V gene's germline CDR1 is MGHDK and CDR2 SYGVNS. This CDR3 comprises 16 residues. The CDR3 region has the DNA TGTGCCAGCAGTACCGGGACAGGGGTCACTAATGAAAAACTGTTTTTT. It translates to CASSTGTGVTNEKLFF.

The chain employs TRBV6-6 and TRBJ1-5; the D gene is possibly TRBD1 (6 bases). The CDR3 loop spans 12 amino acids. Germline V gives CDR1 MNHNY, CDR2 SVGAGI (reference sequence). V dropped 9 bases and J dropped 7 bases, with 13 bases sitting between them. CDR3 region: CASTGSGQPQHF. In DNA form, the CDR3 reads TGTGCCAGTACAGGGTCAGGGCAGCCCCAGCATTTT.

This clone showed up just once. The rearrangement joins TRBV7-9 to TRBJ1-3; no clear D gene. V was cut by 1 base and J by 4 bases, with 8 bases left in between. Germline V CDR1 and CDR2: SEHNR, FQNEAQ (reference sequence). CDR3 length: 14 residues. CDR3 nucleotide sequence: TGTGCCAGCAGCTTAGGGAGCACGGGAAACACCATATATTTT. The encoded protein is CASSLGSTGNTIYF.

This clone was observed once. The V and J genes are TRBV7-2 and TRBJ1-6; D not resolved. V lost 5 bases and J lost 0, with 11 bases in between. From germline, CDR1 is SGHTA and CDR2 FQGNSA. CDR3 length: 16 residues. Here the CDR3 reads CASSLGPSSYNSPLHF. The DNA of the CDR3 is TGTGCCAGCAGCCTCGGCCCATCCTCCTATAATTCACCCCTCCACTTT.

Concerning this clone itself: In the same sample, other DNA sequences code for this CDR3. V gene TRBV3-1 (or the pseudogene TRBV3-2) combines with J gene TRBJ1-2; D gene uncertain. Between the trimmed V and J ends, which lost 4 bases and 1 base, there was a span of 4 bases. Looked up from germline, CDR1 is LGHDT and CDR2 is YNNKEL (reference sequence). CDR3 length: 12 residues. The CDR3 is CASSRVNYGYTF. CDR3 sequence (DNA): TGTGCCAGCAGCCGGGTTAACTATGGCTACACCTTC.

The chain joins TRBV6-4 to TRBJ2-3; D perhaps matches TRBD1 (5 bases). CDR3 length: 14 amino acids. Germline loops: CDR1 MRHNA, CDR2 SNTAGT. Trimming removed 5 bases at V and 0 bases at J, with 9 bases between. CDR3 DNA sequence: TGTGCCAGCAGTACGACAGCTAGCACAGATACGCAGTATTTT. Translation: CASSTTASTDTQYF.

V usage is TRBV27 and J usage is TRBJ1-6, with D hard to call. The germline V gene has CDR1 MNHEY and CDR2 SMNVEV (reference sequence). V was shortened by 2 bases and J by 4 bases, with 6 bases between the two germline ends. This CDR3 is built from 14 residues. The CDR3 reads CASSLLVYNSPLHF. Written as DNA, the CDR3 is TGTGCCAGCAGTTTACTCGTATATAATTCACCCCTCCACTTT.

This chain uses TRBV5-1 with TRBJ1-1, with 8 bases aligning to TRBD1. This CDR3 comprises 15 residues. V was pared by 3 bases and J by 5 bases, with 9 bases of the junction left unmatched. Germline-derived CDR1 and CDR2 are SGHRS and YFSETQ. In DNA, the CDR3 is TGCGCCAGCAGCTCCTTTTCAGGGGGCGGTACTGAAGCTTTCTTT. This encodes CASSSFSGGGTEAFF.

The CDR3 DNA reads TGTGCCAGCAGCCTCTTAGCGGGAGGGCCGTCTGAGCAGTTCTTC. Amino acid sequence: CASSLLAGGPSEQFF. The chain links TRBV7-2 to TRBJ2-1; the match to TRBD2 covers 11 bases. The CDR3 is 15 residues long. Germline loops: CDR1 SGHTA, CDR2 FQGNSA. Trimming at V came to 5 bases and at J to 9 bases, leaving 9 bases not matched to a gene.

In DNA, the CDR3 is TGTGCCAGCAGCCAAGGGGGCGTGTGGCAGGGGAGCGATTACCTCCACTTT. It translates to CASSQGGVWQGSDYLHF. The chain has TRBV4-2 and TRBJ1-6; D is perhaps TRBD1 (6 bases). The germline CDR1 and CDR2 sequences are LGHNA and YNFKEQ. Trimming stripped 1 base from V and 15 bases from J, with 25 bases between. CDR3 size: 17 residues.

The CDR3 sequence is CASSVAGGPSQTQYF. The CDR3 DNA reads as TGTGCCAGCAGCGTGGCGGGAGGGCCTTCACAGACCCAGTACTTC. This rearrangement joins TRBV9 to TRBJ2-5; 9 nucleotides line up with TRBD2. The junction had 8 bases not matched to a gene; V was cut back by 2 bases and J by 6 bases. Germline V lookup: CDR1 SGDLS, CDR2 YYNGEE. The CDR3 loop spans 15 amino acids.

The chain employs TRBV6-1 and TRBJ2-1, with 9 nucleotides matching TRBD2. Germline CDR1 reads MNHNS; CDR2 reads SASEGT. The CDR3 has 15 residues. The trim removed 3 bases at V and 4 bases at J, leaving 4 bases unmatched. DNA of the CDR3: TGTGCCAGCAGTGATAAGCGGGAGGTTTACAATGAGCAGTTCTTC. Translating it yields CASSDKREVYNEQFF.

The CDR3 is CASSLQTGSGEAFF. The CDR3 DNA follows: TGTGCCAGCAGCTTACAGACAGGGTCGGGTGAAGCTTTCTTT. The rearrangement links TRBV7-2 to TRBJ1-1; 7 nucleotides align to TRBD1. CDR1 is SGHTA and CDR2 is FQGNSA in the germline V gene. Unmatched junction bases numbered 7, after V lost 2 bases and J lost 7 bases. The CDR3 has 14 amino acids.

This sequence joins TRBV29-1 and TRBJ1-1; no definite D call. V dropped 6 bases and J dropped 0 bases, with 11 bases sitting between them. CDR3 size: 13 residues. From germline, CDR1 is SQVTM and CDR2 ANQGSEA. CDR3 nucleotide sequence: TGCAGCGTCAGGAGATTTATGAACACTGAAGCTTTCTTT. It yields the protein CSVRRFMNTEAFF.

The chain employs TRBV4-3 and TRBJ2-1; the D call may be TRBD1 or TRBD2 (5 bases each). CDR1 is LGHNA and CDR2 is YSLEER in the germline V gene. The CDR3 consists of 15 residues. The V and J ends lost 0 bases and 6 bases respectively, with 12 bases between them. Here the CDR3 reads CASSQDPAGSNEQFF. CDR3 bases: TGCGCCAGCAGCCAAGATCCGGCAGGGAGCAATGAGCAGTTCTTC.

This chain uses TRBV7-2 with TRBJ2-3; TRBD1 might be the D (6 bases). The CDR3 is made up of 15 amino acids. V was trimmed by 6 bases and J by 3 bases, leaving 16 bases between them. CDR1 SGHTA and CDR2 FQGNSA come from the germline V gene. CDR3 coding DNA: TGTGCCAGCAGTACCACAGGGATAGTGACAGATACGCAGTATTTT. This translates into CASSTTGIVTDTQYF.

The chain carries TRBV24-1 and TRBJ2-3; TRBD2 matches 7 bases. Germline CDR1 reads KGHDR; CDR2 reads SFDVKD. The junction had 9 bases not matched to a gene; V was cut back by 9 bases and J by 4 bases. The CDR3 sequence is 14 residues long. The CDR3 reads CATGSGAGADTQYF. The CDR3 DNA follows: TGTGCCACCGGCAGCGGGGCAGGTGCAGATACGCAGTATTTT.

CDR3 sequence (DNA): TGTGCCAGCAGCCCCGGGAGAGGCTACGAGCAGTACTTC. Residues: CASSPGRGYEQYF. The chain employs TRBV12-3 or TRBV12-4 and TRBJ2-7; D might be TRBD2 (6 bases). This CDR3 has 13 residues. Deletions cut 6 bases from V and 3 bases from J, with 12 bases between.